This T cell receptor beta chain was documented in a study of blood T cell repertoires in COVID-19. The protocol was immunoSEQ multiplex PCR, while the TCRdb copy is restricted to in-frame clones and leaves out a portion. The repertoire includes approximately 190,000 clones, 70% to 85% of them detected once, and 6.9% sits in the top ten. The CDR3 length is 16 residues. The germline V and J ends were trimmed by 1 base and 3 bases, with 13 bases remaining between them. The V gene's germline CDR1 is MGHRA and CDR2 YSYEKL. This clone was seen more than once but under ten times. V is TRBV4-1 and J is TRBJ1-3, with D tentatively TRBD1 (6 bases). The receptor was derived from a human donor with acute or convalescent COVID-19. The donor label of this sample is uncertain. The specimen was peripheral blood. CDR3 sequence (DNA): TGCGCCAGCAGCCAAGTCGACAGGTCCTTTGGAAACACCATATATTTT. Amino acid sequence: CASSQVDRSFGNTIYF.